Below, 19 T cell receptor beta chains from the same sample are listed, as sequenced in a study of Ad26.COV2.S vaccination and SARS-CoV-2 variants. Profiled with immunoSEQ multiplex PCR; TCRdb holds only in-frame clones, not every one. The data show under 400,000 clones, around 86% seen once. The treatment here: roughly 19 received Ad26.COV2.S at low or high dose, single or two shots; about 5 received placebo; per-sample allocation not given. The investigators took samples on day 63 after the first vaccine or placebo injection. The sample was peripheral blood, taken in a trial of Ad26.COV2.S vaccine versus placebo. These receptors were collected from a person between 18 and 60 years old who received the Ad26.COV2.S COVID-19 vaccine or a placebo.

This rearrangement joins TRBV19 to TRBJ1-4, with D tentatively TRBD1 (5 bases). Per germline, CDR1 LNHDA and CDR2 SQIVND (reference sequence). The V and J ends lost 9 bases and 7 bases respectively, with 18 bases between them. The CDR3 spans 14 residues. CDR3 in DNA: TGTGCCAGCAACCTTGACAGCCGATTTGAAAAACTGTTTTTT. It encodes CASNLDSRFEKLFF.

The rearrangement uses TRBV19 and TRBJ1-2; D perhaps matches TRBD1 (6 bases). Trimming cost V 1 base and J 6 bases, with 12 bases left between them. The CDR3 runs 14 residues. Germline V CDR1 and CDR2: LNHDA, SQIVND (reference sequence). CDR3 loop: CASSIAQGWDGYTF. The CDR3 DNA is TGTGCCAGTAGTATAGCGCAGGGGTGGGATGGCTACACCTTC.

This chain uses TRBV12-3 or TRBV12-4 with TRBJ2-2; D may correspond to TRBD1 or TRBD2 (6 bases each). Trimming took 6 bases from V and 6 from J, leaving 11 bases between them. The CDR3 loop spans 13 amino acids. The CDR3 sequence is CASSPGAPGELFF. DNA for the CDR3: TGTGCCAGCAGCCCGGGGGCGCCCGGGGAGCTGTTTTTT.

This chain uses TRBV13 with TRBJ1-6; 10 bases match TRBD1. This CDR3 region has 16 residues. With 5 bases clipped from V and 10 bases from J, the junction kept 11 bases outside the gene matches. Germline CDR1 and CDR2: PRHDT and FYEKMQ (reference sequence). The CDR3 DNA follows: TGTGCCAGCAGCACTAAATCCGGGACAGGGGTCTCACCCCTCCACTTT. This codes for CASSTKSGTGVSPLHF.

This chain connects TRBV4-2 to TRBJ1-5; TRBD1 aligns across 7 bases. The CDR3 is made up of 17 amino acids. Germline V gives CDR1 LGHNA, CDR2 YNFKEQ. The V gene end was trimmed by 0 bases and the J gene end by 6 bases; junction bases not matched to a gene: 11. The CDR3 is CASSQDLIGGEGQPQHF. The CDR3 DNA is TGTGCCAGCAGCCAAGATTTGATAGGGGGCGAGGGTCAGCCCCAGCATTTT.

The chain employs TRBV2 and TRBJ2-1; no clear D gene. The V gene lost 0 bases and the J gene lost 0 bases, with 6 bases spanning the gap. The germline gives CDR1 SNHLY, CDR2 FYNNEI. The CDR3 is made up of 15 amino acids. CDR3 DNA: TGTGCCAGCAGTGAAGCACAGACCTCCTACAATGAGCAGTTCTTC. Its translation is CASSEAQTSYNEQFF. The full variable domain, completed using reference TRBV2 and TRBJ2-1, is EPEVTQTPSHQVTQMGQEVILRCVPISNHLYFYWYRQILGQKVEFLVSFYNNEISEKSEIFDDQFSVERPDGSNFTLKIRSTKLEDSAMYFCASSEAQTSYNEQFFGPGTRLTVL.

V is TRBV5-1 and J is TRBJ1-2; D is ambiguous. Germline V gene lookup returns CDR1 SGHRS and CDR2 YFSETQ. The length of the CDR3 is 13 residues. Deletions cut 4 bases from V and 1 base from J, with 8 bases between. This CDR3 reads CASSPGSNYGYTF. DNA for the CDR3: TGCGCCAGCAGCCCCGGGAGTAACTATGGCTACACCTTC.

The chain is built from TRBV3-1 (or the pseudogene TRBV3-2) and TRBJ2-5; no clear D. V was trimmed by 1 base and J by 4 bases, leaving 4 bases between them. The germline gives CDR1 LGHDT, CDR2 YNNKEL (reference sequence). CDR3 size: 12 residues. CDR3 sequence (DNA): TGTGCCAGCAGCCAAGTAGGAGAGACCCAGTACTTC. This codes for CASSQVGETQYF.

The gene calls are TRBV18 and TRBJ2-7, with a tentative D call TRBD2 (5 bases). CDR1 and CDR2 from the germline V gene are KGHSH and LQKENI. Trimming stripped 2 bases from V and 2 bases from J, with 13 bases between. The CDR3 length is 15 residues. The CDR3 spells CASSPRSGTTYEQYF. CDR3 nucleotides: TGTGCCAGCTCACCAAGGAGCGGAACCACCTACGAGCAGTACTTC.

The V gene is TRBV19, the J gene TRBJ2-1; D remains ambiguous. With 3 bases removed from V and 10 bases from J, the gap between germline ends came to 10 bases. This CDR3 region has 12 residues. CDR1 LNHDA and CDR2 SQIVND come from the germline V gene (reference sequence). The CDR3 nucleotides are TGTGCCAGTAGTATGCGAGTTTTCGAGCAGTTCTTC. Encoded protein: CASSMRVFEQFF.

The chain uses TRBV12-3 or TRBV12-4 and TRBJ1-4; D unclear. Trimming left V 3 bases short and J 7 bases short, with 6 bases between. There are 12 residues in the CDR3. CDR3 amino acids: CASSFRAEKLFF. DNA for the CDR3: TGTGCCAGCAGTTTCCGGGCTGAAAAACTGTTTTTT.

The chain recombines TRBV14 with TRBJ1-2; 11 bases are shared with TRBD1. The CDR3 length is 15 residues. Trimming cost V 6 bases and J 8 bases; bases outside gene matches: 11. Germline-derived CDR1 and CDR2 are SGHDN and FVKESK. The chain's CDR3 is CASSQNGQGARGYTF. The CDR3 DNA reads TGTGCCAGCAGTCAGAACGGACAGGGGGCGCGGGGCTACACCTTC. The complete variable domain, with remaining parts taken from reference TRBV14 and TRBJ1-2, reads EAGVTQFPSHSVIEKGQTVTLRCDPISGHDNLYWYRRVMGKEIKFLLHFVKESKQDESGMPNNRFLAERTGGTYSTLKVQPAELEDSGVYFCASSQNGQGARGYTFGSGTRLTVV.

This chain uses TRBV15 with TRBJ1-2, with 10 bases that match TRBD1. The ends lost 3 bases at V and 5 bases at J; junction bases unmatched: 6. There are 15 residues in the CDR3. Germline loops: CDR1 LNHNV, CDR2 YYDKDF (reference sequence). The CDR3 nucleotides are TGTGCCACCAGCAGTTGGGACAGGGGAGGGTATGGCTACACCTTC. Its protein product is CATSSWDRGGYGYTF.

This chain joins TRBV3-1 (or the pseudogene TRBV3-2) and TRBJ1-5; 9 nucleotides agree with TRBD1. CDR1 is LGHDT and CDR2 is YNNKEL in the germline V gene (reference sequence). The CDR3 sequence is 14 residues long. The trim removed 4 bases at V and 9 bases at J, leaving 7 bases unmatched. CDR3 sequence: CASSPGQGRTPQHF. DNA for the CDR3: TGTGCCAGCAGCCCCGGACAGGGGCGCACGCCCCAGCATTTT.

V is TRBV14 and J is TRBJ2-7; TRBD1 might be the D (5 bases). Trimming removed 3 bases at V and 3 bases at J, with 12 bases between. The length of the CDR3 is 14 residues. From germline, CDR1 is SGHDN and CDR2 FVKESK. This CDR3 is CASSQVQGLYEQYF. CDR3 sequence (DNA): TGTGCCAGCAGCCAGGTCCAGGGCCTCTACGAGCAGTACTTC.

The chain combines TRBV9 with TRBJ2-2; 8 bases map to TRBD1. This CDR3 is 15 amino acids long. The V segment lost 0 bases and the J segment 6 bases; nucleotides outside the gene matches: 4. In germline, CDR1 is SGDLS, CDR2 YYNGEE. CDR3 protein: CASSVAGQGAGELFF. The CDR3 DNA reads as TGTGCCAGCAGCGTAGCCGGACAGGGAGCCGGGGAGCTGTTTTTT.

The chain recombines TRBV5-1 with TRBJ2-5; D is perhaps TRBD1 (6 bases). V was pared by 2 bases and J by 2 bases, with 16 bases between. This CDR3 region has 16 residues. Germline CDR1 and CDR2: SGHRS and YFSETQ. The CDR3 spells CASSLRSRDIQETQYF. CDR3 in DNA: TGCGCCAGCAGCTTACGTTCCCGGGACATTCAAGAGACCCAGTACTTC.

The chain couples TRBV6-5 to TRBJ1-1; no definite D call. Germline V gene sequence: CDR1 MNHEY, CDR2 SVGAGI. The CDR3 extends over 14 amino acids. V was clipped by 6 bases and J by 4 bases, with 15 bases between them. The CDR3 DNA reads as TGTGCCAGCAGCCGAGGGTCCGGCGGCACTGAAGCTTTCTTT. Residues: CASSRGSGGTEAFF.

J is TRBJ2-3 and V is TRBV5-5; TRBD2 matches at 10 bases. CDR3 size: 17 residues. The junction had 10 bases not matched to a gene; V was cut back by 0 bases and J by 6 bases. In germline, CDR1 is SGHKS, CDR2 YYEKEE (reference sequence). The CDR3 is CASSLAASGGFGDTQYF. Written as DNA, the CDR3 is TGTGCCAGCAGCTTGGCCGCTAGCGGGGGATTTGGTGATACGCAGTATTTT.